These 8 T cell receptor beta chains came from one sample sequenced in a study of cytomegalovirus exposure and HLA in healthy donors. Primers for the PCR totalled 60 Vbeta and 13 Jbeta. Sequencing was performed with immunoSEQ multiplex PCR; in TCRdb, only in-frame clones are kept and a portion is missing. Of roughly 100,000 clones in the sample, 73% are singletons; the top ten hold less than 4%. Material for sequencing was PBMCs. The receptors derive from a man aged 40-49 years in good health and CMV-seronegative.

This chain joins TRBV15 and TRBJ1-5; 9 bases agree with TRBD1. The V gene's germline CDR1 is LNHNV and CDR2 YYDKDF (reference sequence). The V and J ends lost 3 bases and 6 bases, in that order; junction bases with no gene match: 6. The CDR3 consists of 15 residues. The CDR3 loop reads CATSREGTGSQPQHF. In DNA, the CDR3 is TGTGCCACCAGCAGGGAAGGGACAGGGAGTCAGCCCCAGCATTTT.

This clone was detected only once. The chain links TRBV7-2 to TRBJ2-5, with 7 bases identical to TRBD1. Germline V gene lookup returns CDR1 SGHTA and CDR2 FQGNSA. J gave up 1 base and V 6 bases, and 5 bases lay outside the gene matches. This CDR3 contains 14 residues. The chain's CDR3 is CASSRNRGQETQYF. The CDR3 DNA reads TGTGCCAGCAGTCGAAACAGGGGCCAAGAGACCCAGTACTTC.

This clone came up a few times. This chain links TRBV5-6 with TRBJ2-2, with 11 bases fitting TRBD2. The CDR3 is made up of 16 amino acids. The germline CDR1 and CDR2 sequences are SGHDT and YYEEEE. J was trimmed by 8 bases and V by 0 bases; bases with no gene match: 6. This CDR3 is CASSLGLAGGPGELFF. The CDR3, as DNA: TGTGCCAGCAGCTTGGGTCTAGCGGGGGGCCCAGGGGAGCTGTTTTTT.

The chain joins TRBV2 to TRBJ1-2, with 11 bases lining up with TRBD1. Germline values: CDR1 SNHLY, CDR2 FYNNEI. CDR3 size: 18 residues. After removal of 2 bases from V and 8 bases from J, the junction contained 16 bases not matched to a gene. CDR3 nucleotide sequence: TGTGCCAGCAGTGAATTTCGAGGACAGGGGGCTTTCTTGTCCGGCTACACCTTC. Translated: CASSEFRGQGAFLSGYTF.

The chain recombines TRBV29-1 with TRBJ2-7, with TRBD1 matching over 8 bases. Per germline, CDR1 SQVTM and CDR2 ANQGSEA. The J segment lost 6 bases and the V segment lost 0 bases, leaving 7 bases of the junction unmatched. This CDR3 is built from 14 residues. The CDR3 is CSVEDRQGFSEQYF. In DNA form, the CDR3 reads TGCAGCGTTGAAGATCGACAGGGGTTTTCCGAGCAGTACTTC.

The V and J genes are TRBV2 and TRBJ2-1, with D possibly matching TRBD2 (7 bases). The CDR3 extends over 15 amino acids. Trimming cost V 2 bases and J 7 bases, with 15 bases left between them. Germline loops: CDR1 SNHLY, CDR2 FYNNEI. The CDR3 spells CASSEMRGGRNEQFF. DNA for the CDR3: TGTGCCAGCAGTGAAATGAGGGGGGGCCGGAATGAGCAGTTCTTC.

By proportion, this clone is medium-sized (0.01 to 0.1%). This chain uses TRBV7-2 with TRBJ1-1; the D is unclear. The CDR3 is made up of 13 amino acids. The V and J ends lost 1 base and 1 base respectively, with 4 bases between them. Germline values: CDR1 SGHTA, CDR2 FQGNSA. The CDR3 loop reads CASSLVRNTEAFF. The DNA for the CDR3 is TGTGCCAGCAGCTTAGTTCGGAACACTGAAGCTTTCTTT. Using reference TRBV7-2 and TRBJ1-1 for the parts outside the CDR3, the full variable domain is GAGVSQSPSNKVTEKGKDVELRCDPISGHTALYWYRQSLGQGLEFLIYFQGNSAPDKSGLPSDRFSAERTGGSVSTLTIQRTQQEDSAVYLCASSLVRNTEAFFGQGTRLTVV.

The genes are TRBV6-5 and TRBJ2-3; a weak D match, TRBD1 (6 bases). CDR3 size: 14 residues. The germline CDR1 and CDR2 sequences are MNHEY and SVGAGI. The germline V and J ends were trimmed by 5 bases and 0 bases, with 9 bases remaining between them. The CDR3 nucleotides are TGTGCCAGCAGTCAACAGGGAAGCACAGATACGCAGTATTTT. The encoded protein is CASSQQGSTDTQYF.